The TCR beta chain described here comes from a study of control samples from healthy donors and cancer patients. The V end lost 2 bases, the J end lost 5 bases, and 12 bases lay between the germline ends. CDR1 and CDR2 (germline): LNHDA, SQIVND (reference sequence). This CDR3 spans 15 amino acids. Clones were sequenced by immunoSEQ multiplex PCR, and TCRdb holds only the in-frame ones, with some missing. The repertoire holds about 120,000 clones, with around 87% as singletons. The material sequenced was blood. V usage is TRBV19 and J usage is TRBJ1-4; the D gene is possibly TRBD1 (5 bases). The TCR originated in a man aged 55-75 years in good health. The CDR3 nucleotides are TGTGCCAGTAGTATAAGAGCTCGGGGGAATGAAAAACTGTTTTTT. Translated: CASSIRARGNEKLFF.